Reported below is one T cell receptor beta chain. The antigen it binds to is not known. The library relied on the immunoSEQ multiplex PCR assay. The multiplex PCR relied on a mix of 60 forward primers for TCR Vbeta segments and 13 reverse primers for TCR Jbeta segments. A multiplex PCR assay on genomic DNA amplified the CDR3 region of rearranged TCR beta genes. The amplified TCR beta libraries were sequenced on the Illumina HiSeq System as 87-base-pair reads. From the authors' description of their analysis: A later analysis counted about 76 million unique TCR beta chains across the 640 or so repertoires, and 10 million to 11 million of these chains were shared by at least two donors. Raw reads were error-corrected and collapsed into unique sequences by a nearest-neighbor algorithm in which closely related sequences were merged to remove PCR and sequencing errors. To assign V, D and J gene segments, CDR3 sequences were aligned to IMGT reference sequences. For a sequence to be retained, at least a six-nucleotide match to both a V gene segment and a J gene segment was required. Rearrangements were called productive when the CDR3 lacked stop codons and stayed in frame with V and J; all others were non-productive. Following IMGT convention, CDR3 was defined as the stretch from the second conserved V-encoded cysteine to the conserved J-encoded phenylalanine. The earlier analysis of 500 to 650 of the donors excluded any sequence lacking an unambiguous match to a single V gene segment. An earlier analysis of approximately 590 of the donors classified V segments as functional when productive rearrangements were above 56.7% and as segregating when the standard deviation between donors was above 5%. A statistical classification framework was developed to diagnose cytomegalovirus status using the catalog of TCR beta chain sequences. In a later analysis, TCR nucleotide sequences were compared against IMGT/GENE-DB human TR gene sequences so that V and J genes could be assigned. Using the TCRdist pipeline, a later analysis assigned CDR3 sequences along with most-parsimonious VDJ recombination scenarios. A later analysis defined each TCR beta chain by its CDR3 amino acid sequence plus V-gene family, and excluded reads lacking a unique V-gene family. In a later analysis, approximately 590 highly shared, low-generation-probability nucleotide sequences were removed to address suspected cross-contamination and a sequencing artifact. A later analysis calculated a clonal expansion index for each public chain from normalized within-repertoire ranks of inferred template counts. Generation probabilities in a later analysis came from a VDJ recombination model fitted to out-of-frame rearrangements, and those results were checked against IGoR. In a later analysis, TCR-TCR, TCR-HLA and TCR-CMV co-occurrence was scored with hypergeometric tests, and a repertoire-size bias correction was applied to TCR pairs. False discovery rates were estimated in a later analysis by permuting HLA or CMV assignments 20 times. A later analysis grouped co-occurring TCRs with DBSCAN, adding TCRdist sequence similarity when clustering within HLA-allele-positive subsets. Repertoires with fewer than 30,000 or more than 120,000 public chains, plus five repertoires with anomalous nucleotide sharing, were excluded from co-occurrence clustering. What TCRdb holds here is the immuneACCESS table cut down to in-frame rearrangements. Part of the clones is not present; checked against another copy, under half of the missing clones reflect an unresolved V gene, and the others are unexplained. V and J calls and clone size are given by that table; D and trimming were obtained from the DNA. The sample table includes some 44,000 clones. The leading ten clones occupy 1.8% of the sample.

This specimen comes from a study of cytomegalovirus exposure and HLA in healthy donors (dated by TCRdb to 2016 to 2017). Broadly, across the study: According to an earlier analysis of several hundred of the donors, about 180 million T cells yielded over 90 million unique TCR beta sequences and about 300 Gb of sequence data. Roughly 290 gigabases of sequencing data and around 80 million unique TCR sequences made up an early release that covered 500 to 650 HLA-typed donors. Among the approximately 400 genotyped donors, around 81% belonged to the genetic ancestry cluster associated with self-reported Caucasian donors. The study was designed to test whether signatures of past pathogen exposure could be identified by cataloging public T cell receptors. The study profiled the T cell repertoires of hundreds of subjects by immunosequencing and related them to cytomegalovirus serostatus. Besides the first cohort of around 670 subjects, a separate validation cohort made up of about 120 different subjects was used. To predict cytomegalovirus infection status, the study combined high-throughput TCR immunosequencing, statistical association of individual TCRs with disease status, and machine learning. In a later analysis, previously published TCR beta repertoires from more than 500 donors were re-analyzed and high-resolution HLA genotyping was added so that TCR occurrence patterns could be studied. In the later analysis, no new phenotypic data were used to find candidate immune exposures; instead, reliance was placed on TCR beta sequences and their occurrence across donors. An earlier analysis of 587 of the donors applied high-throughput TCR beta sequencing to assess whether each TCR beta V gene segment acted as functional or pseudogenic. Donor age, sex, ethnicity and CMV serostatus were collected together with the repertoire data. In a later genetic analysis, genome-wide SNP genotypes for about three fifths of the roughly 670 donors were used, and that subset was treated as a discovery cohort. Every discovery cohort repertoire had been produced on one sequencing platform. HLA typing included class I and class II loci at four-digit resolution. The number of typed donors differed by locus: about 620-630 for A, B, C, DRB1 and DQB1; 522 for DQA1; some 610 for DPA1; and 400 to 480 for DPB1. Four or five DR-DQ haplotypes were treated as single units for association and clustering because of strong linkage in the cohort. Among some 410 genotyped donors of the cohort, an average of around 250,000 unique TCR beta nucleotide sequences was sequenced per donor, of which 15% to 20% were non-productive. The study at large found these results: In a later analysis, HLA-associated TCR beta chains were found to be more clonally expanded and to have lower generation probabilities than equally common non-associated chains. HLA typing was unavailable for some donors at each locus, so association tests used only the typed subset. The classifier was reported to diagnose cytomegalovirus status with high specificity and sensitivity in both the original and validation cohorts. In an earlier analysis of around 600 of the donors, most TCR beta V segments appeared in productive rearrangements about 87% or about 30% of the time, broadly matching IMGT annotations. Compared with the approximately 710-donor mean, donors in an Asian-associated ancestry cluster had fewer N-insertions in productive TCRs, according to a later genetic analysis. When HLA alleles, especially DR and DQ, strongly co-occurred, attributing TCR associations to individual alleles was difficult. At a false discovery rate of 0.05, a later analysis linked some 17,000 TCR beta sequences to specific HLA alleles. A few of the identified cytomegalovirus-associated TCR beta chains were confirmed in vitro to be specific for cytomegalovirus antigens. Presence/absence analyses assumed roughly uniform sequencing depth across donors, an assumption that may not hold. According to a later analysis, TCR association rates differed among HLA loci, with DRB1 alleles showing the most associated TCRs and HLA-C alleles showing the fewest. A later analysis found that most CMV-associated TCR beta chains appeared HLA-restricted, with HLA associations seemingly driven largely by CMV exposure. This cohort had only TCR beta chains sequenced, and the lack of alpha or paired-chain data limited which features could be detected. Because counts were too low, roughly 16 rarely observed V segments, including chromosome 9 orphons, were left out of the earlier analysis of some 640 of the donors. A further reported finding was that TCR beta sequences accurately predicted the HLA-A and HLA-B alleles for most subjects in the first cohort. In the study, approximately 150 TCR beta chains were listed as associated with cytomegalovirus. The sequencing pipeline was judged likely to have produced a cluster of highly shared sequence variants as a technical artifact. The authors suggested that the approach could potentially be extended to other disease states and immunological phenotypes. Most TCR sequences were seen in very few donors, while some public TCRs were found in many individuals. Several of the top co-occurrence clusters appeared to be linked to parvovirus B19, influenza, CMV and Epstein-Barr virus, according to a later analysis. Correlated functional status among segregating V segments might be attributable to linkage disequilibrium, but an unknown experimental factor could not be ruled out. Immune exposure information for the cohort was limited to CMV serostatus. A later genetic analysis associated a missense DCLRE1C variant with V-gene and J-gene trimming of TCR beta chains, and an independent cohort replicated the association.

The cohort consisted of 666 healthy bone marrow donors. At the time of sampling, all cohort members were nominally healthy, though unrecorded immune exposures were likely present. The donor was CMV seronegative and was included in the group of around 320 seronegative cohort members. Each donor provided a peripheral blood sample, and peripheral blood mononuclear cells were used for TCR beta sequencing. The Qiagen DNeasy Blood Extraction Kit was used to extract genomic DNA from the blood cell samples. Sample: PBMCs. The clonotype was recovered from a young woman in good health and CMV-seronegative.

The DNA is as follows: TGTGCCAGCAGTGAAGCGGCAGCGTCTAATCGGGGTGAAGCTTTCTTT. Translated, it gives CASSEAAASNRGEAFF. This receptor chain uses TRBV6-1 and TRBJ1-1; the D segment cannot be called with confidence. From the germline V gene, CDR1 is MNHNS and CDR2 is SASEGT. From cysteine to phenylalanine, the CDR3 is 16 amino acids long. The CDR3 DNA has 48 bases and is translated from base 1. V and J lose 0 bases and 7 bases, and a span of 18 bases separates them.